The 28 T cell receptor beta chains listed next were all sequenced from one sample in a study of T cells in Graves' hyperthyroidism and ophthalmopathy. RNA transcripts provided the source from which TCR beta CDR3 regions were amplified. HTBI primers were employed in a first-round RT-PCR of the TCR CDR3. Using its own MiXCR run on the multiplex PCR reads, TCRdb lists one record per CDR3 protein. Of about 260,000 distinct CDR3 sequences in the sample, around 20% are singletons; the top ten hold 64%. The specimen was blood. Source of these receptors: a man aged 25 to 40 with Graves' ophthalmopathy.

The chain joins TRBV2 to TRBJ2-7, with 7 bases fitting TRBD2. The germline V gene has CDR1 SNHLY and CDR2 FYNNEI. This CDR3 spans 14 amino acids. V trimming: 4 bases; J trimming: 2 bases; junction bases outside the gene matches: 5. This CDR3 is CASSARLAAYEQYF. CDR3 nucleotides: TGTGCCAGCAGTGCGAGGCTAGCGGCCTACGAGCAGTACTTC.

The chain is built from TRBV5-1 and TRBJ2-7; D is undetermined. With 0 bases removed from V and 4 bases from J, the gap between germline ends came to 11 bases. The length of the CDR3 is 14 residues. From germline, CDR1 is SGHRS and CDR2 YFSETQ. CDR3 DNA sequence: TGCGCCAGCAGCTTGGCCGGCTATGGATACGAGCAGTACTTC. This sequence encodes CASSLAGYGYEQYF.

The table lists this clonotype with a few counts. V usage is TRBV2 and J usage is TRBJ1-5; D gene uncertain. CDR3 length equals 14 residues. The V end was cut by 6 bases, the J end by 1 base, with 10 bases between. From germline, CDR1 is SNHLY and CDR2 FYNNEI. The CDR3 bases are TGTGCCAGCAGGGCAACGGGGAGCAATCAGCCCCAGCATTTT. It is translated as CASRATGSNQPQHF.

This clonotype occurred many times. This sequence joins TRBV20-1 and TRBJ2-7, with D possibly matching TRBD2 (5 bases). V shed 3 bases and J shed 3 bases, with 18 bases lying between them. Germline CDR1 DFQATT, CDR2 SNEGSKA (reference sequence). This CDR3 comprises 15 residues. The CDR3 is CSARDLATSHYEQYF. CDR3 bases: TGCAGTGCTAGGGACCTAGCCACCAGTCACTACGAGCAGTACTTC.

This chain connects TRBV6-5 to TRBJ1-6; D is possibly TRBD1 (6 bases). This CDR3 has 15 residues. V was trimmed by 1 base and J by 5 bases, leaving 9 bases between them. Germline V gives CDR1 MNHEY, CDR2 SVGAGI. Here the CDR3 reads CASSYLQGDNSPLHF. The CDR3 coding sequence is TGTGCCAGCAGTTACTTACAGGGAGATAATTCACCCCTCCACTTT.

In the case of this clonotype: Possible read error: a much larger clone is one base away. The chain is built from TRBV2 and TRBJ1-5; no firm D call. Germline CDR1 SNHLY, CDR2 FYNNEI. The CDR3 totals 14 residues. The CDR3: CANSVDASNQPQHF. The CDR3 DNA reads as TGTGCCAACAGTGTTGATGCTAGCAATCAGCCCCAGCATTTT.

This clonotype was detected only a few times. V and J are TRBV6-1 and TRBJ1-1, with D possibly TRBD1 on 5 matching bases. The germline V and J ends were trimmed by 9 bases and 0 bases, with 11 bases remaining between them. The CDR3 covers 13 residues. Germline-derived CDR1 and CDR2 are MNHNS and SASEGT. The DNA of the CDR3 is TGTGCCAGTGCACGGGACGTGAACACTGAAGCTTTCTTT. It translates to CASARDVNTEAFF.

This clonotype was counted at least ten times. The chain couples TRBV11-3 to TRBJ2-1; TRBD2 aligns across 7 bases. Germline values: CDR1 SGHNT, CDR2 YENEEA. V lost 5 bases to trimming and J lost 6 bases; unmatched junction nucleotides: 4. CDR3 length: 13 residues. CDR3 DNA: TGTGCCAGCAGCGCTACTAGCGCCAATGAGCAGTTCTTC. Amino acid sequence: CASSATSANEQFF.

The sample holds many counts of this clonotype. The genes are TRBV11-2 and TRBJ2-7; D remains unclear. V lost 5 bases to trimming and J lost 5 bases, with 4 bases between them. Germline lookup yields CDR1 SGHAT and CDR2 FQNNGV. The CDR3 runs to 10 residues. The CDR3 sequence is CASSVHEQYF. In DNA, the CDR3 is TGTGCCAGCAGCGTTCACGAGCAGTACTTC.

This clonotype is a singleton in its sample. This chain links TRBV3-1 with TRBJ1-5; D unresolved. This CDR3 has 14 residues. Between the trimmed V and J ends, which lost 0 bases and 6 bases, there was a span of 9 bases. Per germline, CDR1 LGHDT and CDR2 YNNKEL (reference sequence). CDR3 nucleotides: TGTGCCAGCAGCCAAGATATTCTCCCTCAGCCCCAGCATTTT. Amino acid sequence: CASSQDILPQPQHF.

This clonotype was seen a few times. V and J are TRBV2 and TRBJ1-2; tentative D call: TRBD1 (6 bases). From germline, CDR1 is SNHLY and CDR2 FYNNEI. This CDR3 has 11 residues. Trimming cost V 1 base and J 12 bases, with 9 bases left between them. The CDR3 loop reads CASSEDQGNTF. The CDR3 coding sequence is TGTGCCAGCAGTGAAGATCAGGGGAACACCTTC.

The CDR3 nucleotides read TGTGCCAGTAGTATAGGGGGTTCTCAGCCCCAGCATTTT. Amino acid sequence: CASSIGGSQPQHF. V usage is TRBV19 and J usage is TRBJ1-5; D remains unclear. Trimming left V 1 base short and J 6 bases short, with 7 bases between. Per the germline V gene, CDR1 is LNHDA and CDR2 is SQIVND (reference sequence). CDR3 size: 13 residues.

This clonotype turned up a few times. The CDR3 loop is CASSPGWATNEKLFF. For the CDR3, the DNA is TGCGCCAGCAGCCCGGGGTGGGCAACTAATGAAAAACTGTTTTTT. This chain links TRBV5-1 with TRBJ1-4; D ambiguous. The CDR3 consists of 15 residues. Trimming left V 4 bases short and J 0 bases short, with 10 bases between. Germline CDR1 is SGHRS and CDR2 is YFSETQ.

The CDR3 DNA is TGCGCCAGCAGCTTGGGGACAGGGAGCGGCTACGAGCAGTACTTC. This codes for CASSLGTGSGYEQYF. The V call is TRBV5-1, the J call TRBJ2-7; TRBD1 matches at 8 bases. After removal of 0 bases from V and 3 bases from J, the junction contained 5 bases not matched to a gene. Germline CDR1 reads SGHRS; CDR2 reads YFSETQ. The CDR3 runs 15 residues.

CDR3 residues: CASSLEATGKRHGYTF. The CDR3 coding sequence is TGTGCCAGCAGCTTAGAGGCGACAGGGAAACGGCATGGCTACACCTTC. The rearrangement links TRBV11-3 to TRBJ1-2, with 7 bases identical to TRBD1. CDR3 length: 16 amino acids. The junction had 10 bases not matched to a gene; V was cut back by 0 bases and J by 6 bases. Germline V lookup: CDR1 SGHNT, CDR2 YENEEA.

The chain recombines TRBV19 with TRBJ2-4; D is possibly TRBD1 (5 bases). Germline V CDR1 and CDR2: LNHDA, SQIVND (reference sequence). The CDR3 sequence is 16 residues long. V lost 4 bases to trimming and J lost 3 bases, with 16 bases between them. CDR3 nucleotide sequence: TGTGCCAGTAGTAACCCCCAAGGGGCAGGCAAAAACATTCAGTACTTC. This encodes CASSNPQGAGKNIQYF.

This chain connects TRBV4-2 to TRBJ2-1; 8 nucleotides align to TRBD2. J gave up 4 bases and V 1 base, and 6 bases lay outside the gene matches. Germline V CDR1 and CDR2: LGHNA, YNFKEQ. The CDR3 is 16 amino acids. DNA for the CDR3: TGTGCCAGCAGCCAAGCGGTAGCTAGCGGGTACAATGAGCAGTTCTTC. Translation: CASSQAVASGYNEQFF.

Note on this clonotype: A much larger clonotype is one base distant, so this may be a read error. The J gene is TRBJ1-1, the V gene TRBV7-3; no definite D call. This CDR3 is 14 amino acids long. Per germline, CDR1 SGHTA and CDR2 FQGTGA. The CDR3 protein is CAGSLGGSRTEAFF. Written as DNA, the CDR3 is TGTGCCGGCAGCTTAGGAGGCTCGCGGACTGAAGCTTTCTTT.

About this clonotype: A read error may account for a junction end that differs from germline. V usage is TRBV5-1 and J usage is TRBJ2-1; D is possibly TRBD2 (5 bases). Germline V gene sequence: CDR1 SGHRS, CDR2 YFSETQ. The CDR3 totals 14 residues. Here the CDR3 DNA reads TGCGTCAGCAGCTTATCGGGAATTCAGTATGAGCAGTTCTTC. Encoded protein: CVSSLSGIQYEQFF.

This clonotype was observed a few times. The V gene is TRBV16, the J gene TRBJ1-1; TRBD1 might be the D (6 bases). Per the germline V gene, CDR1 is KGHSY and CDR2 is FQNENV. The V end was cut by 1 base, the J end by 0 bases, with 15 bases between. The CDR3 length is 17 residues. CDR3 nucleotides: TGTGCCAGCAGCCAATGGGGGCAGGCAGGAGTGAACACTGAAGCTTTCTTT. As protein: CASSQWGQAGVNTEAFF.

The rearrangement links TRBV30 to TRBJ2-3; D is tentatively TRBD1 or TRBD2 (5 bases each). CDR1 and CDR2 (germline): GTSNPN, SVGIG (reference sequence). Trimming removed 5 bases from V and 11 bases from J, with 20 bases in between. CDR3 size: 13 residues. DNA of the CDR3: TGTGCCTGGGCTGAAGGATCTGGGGGAGTGCAGTATTTT. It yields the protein CAWAEGSGGVQYF.

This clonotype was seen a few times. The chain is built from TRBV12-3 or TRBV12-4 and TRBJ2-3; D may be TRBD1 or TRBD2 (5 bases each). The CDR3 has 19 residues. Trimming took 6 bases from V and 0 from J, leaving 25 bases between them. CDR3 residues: CASRSFEGMGSGSTDTQYF. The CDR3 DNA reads TGTGCCAGCAGGTCTTTTGAGGGCATGGGTTCAGGGAGCACAGATACGCAGTATTTT.

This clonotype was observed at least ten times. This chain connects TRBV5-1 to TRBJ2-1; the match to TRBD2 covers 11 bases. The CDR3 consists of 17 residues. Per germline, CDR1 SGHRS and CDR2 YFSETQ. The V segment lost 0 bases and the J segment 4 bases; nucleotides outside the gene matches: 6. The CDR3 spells CASSLDGTSGLYNEQFF. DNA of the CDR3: TGCGCCAGCAGCTTGGATGGGACTAGCGGACTATACAATGAGCAGTTCTTC.

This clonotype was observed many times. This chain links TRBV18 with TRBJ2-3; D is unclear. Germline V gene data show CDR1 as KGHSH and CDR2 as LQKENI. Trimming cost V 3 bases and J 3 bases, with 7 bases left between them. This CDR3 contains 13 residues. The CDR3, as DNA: TGTGCCAGCTCACCGACGGAGACAGATACGCAGTATTTT. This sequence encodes CASSPTETDTQYF.

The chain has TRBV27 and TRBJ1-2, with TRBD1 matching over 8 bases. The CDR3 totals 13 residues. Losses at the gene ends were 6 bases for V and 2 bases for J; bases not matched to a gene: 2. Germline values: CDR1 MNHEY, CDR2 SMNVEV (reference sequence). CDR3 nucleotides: TGTGCCAGCAGGGCAGGGGGCAACTATGGCTACACCTTC. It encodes CASRAGGNYGYTF.

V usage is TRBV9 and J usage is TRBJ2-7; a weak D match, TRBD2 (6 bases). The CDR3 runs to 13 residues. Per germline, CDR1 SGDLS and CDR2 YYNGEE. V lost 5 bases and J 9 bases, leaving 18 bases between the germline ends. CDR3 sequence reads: CASSPAPQGGQYF. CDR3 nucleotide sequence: TGTGCCAGCAGTCCCGCCCCCCAGGGAGGGCAGTACTTC.

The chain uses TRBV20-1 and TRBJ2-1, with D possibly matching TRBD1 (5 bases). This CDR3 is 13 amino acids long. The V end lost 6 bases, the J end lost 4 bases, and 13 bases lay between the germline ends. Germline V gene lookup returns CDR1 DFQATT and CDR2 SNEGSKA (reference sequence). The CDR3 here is CSAVGLWYNEQFF. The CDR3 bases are TGCAGTGCCGTGGGGCTTTGGTACAATGAGCAGTTCTTC.

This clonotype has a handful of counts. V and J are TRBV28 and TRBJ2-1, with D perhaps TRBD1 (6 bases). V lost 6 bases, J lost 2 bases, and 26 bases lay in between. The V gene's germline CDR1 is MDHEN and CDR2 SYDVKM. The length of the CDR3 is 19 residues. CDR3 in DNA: TGTGCCAGCAGCACGCTTGTGGGGGCCCGAAAACTAACCTACAATGAGCAGTTCTTC. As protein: CASSTLVGARKLTYNEQFF.